This TCR beta chain was sequenced in a study of early T cells in non-severe SARS-CoV-2 infection. The CDR3 length is 14 residues. Trimming left V 1 base short and J 8 bases short, with 14 bases between. CDR1 SEHNR and CDR2 FQNEAQ come from the germline V gene (reference sequence). This clonotype was detected ten times or more. Via MiXCR, TCRdb re-called the 5' RACE reads, giving one row per CDR3 protein. The sample lists fewer than 60,000 distinct CDR3 sequences, roughly 4% seen once, with under 6.5% in the top ten. Sequencing was performed on whole blood. This clonotype originated in an adult who was a healthcare worker with PCR-confirmed SARS-CoV-2 infection or an uninfected control (not recorded which). This rearrangement joins TRBV7-9 to TRBJ1-1; D may be TRBD1 (5 bases). CDR3: CASSLGRLGGEAFF. Written as DNA, the CDR3 is TGTGCCAGCAGCTTAGGCCGCCTGGGGGGGGAAGCTTTCTTT.